Presented here are 27 T cell receptor beta chains from one specimen sequenced in a study of cytomegalovirus exposure and HLA in healthy donors. With 60 Vbeta and 13 Jbeta primers, the PCR was carried out. Only in-frame clones appear in the TCRdb table, and some are missing; sequencing was by immunoSEQ multiplex PCR. The sample shows around 75,000 clones, about 80% of them seen only once. The specimen was PBMCs. The receptors were gathered from a middle-aged man in good health and CMV-seronegative.

The rearrangement uses TRBV21-1 and TRBJ2-5; the table names TRBD1, a call not compared with the DNA. TRBV21-1 is annotated as a pseudogene. The CDR3 covers 14 residues. The CDR3: CASSKDLGPETQYF. Here the CDR3 DNA reads TGTGCCAGCAGCAAAGACCTGGGCCCAGAGACCCAGTACTTC.

The chain employs TRBV9 and TRBJ2-5, with a tentative D call TRBD1 (6 bases). This CDR3 has 17 amino acids. In germline, CDR1 is SGDLS, CDR2 YYNGEE. The V end was cut by 3 bases, the J end by 5 bases, with 23 bases between. The CDR3 is CASSGTTVQGVFETQYF. DNA for the CDR3: TGTGCCAGCAGCGGGACAACGGTACAGGGTGTTTTTGAGACCCAGTACTTC.

V gene TRBV5-1 combines with J gene TRBJ2-5; D is perhaps TRBD1 (6 bases). The germline V gene has CDR1 SGHRS and CDR2 YFSETQ. V was pared by 7 bases and J by 2 bases, with 15 bases between. The CDR3 is 14 amino acids. The CDR3 DNA sequence: TGCGCCAGCGGAAAGGGGACACCTCAAGAGACCCAGTACTTC. Translated: CASGKGTPQETQYF.

This clone was detected once. The V call is TRBV7-3, the J call TRBJ1-3; D perhaps matches TRBD1 (5 bases). This CDR3 is 14 amino acids long. Germline CDR1 SGHTA, CDR2 FQGTGA. V lost 5 bases, J lost 0 bases, and 8 bases lay in between. For the CDR3, the DNA is TGTGCCAGCAGCGCCGACAGCTCTGGAAACACCATATATTTT. Protein sequence: CASSADSSGNTIYF.

The rearrangement joins TRBV29-1 to TRBJ2-1; TRBD2 matches 9 bases. The J segment lost 8 bases and the V segment lost 4 bases, leaving 9 bases of the junction unmatched. CDR3 size: 14 residues. Germline V gene sequence: CDR1 SQVTM, CDR2 ANQGSEA. The CDR3 DNA reads TGCAGCGTTGGCGGGGGGGCCCTGGTTGATGAGCAGTTCTTC. Its protein is CSVGGGALVDEQFF.

This clone came up once. The chain links TRBV18 to TRBJ2-3; TRBD1 aligns across 9 bases. The CDR3 has 17 residues. The V gene end was trimmed by 3 bases and the J gene end by 2 bases; junction bases not matched to a gene: 9. Germline CDR1 KGHSH, CDR2 LQKENI. The CDR3 reads CASSPRMGQGNTDTQYF. The DNA for the CDR3 is TGTGCCAGCTCACCGCGCATGGGACAGGGTAACACAGATACGCAGTATTTT. The full variable domain, its missing parts supplied by reference TRBV18 and TRBJ2-3, is NAGVMQNPRHLVRRRGQEARLRCSPMKGHSHVYWYRQLPEEGLKFMVYLQKENIIDESGMPKERFSAEFPKEGPSILRIQQVVRGDSAAYFCASSPRMGQGNTDTQYFGPGTRLTVL.

In its sample, this clone was seen a few times. The rearrangement joins TRBV5-1 to TRBJ2-3, with 15 bases matching TRBD2. Germline CDR1 SGHRS, CDR2 YFSETQ. The trim removed 7 bases at V and 1 base at J, leaving 10 bases unmatched. This CDR3 spans 18 amino acids. This CDR3 reads CASGSGTSGGSRTDTQYF. In DNA form, the CDR3 reads TGCGCCAGCGGGTCCGGGACTAGCGGGGGGTCTCGCACAGATACGCAGTATTTT. Full variable domain (remainder filled in from reference TRBV5-1 and TRBJ2-3): KAGVTQTPRYLIKTRGQQVTLSCSPISGHRSVSWYQQTPGQGLQFLFEYFSETQRNKGNFPGRFSGRQFSNSRSEMNVSTLELGDSALYLCASGSGTSGGSRTDTQYFGPGTRLTVL.

The V call is TRBV7-2, the J call TRBJ2-3, with 7 bases fitting TRBD1. This CDR3 comprises 14 residues. Germline values: CDR1 SGHTA, CDR2 FQGNSA. Unmatched junction bases numbered 3, after V lost 4 bases and J lost 2 bases. The CDR3 coding sequence is TGTGCCAGCAGCTCAACAGGGGTCACAGATACGCAGTATTTT. Amino acid sequence: CASSSTGVTDTQYF.

Comment on this clone: The junction departs from germline at one end; a sequencing error may be responsible. J is TRBJ2-7 and V is TRBV28; a weak D match, TRBD2 (5 bases). Germline assignment: CDR1 MDHEN and CDR2 SYDVKM. This CDR3 is built from 14 residues. CDR3 sequence (DNA): TGTGCCAGCAGTGCGGGCGGGTCCTCCTACGCGCAGTACTTC. This codes for CASSAGGSSYAQYF.

This rearrangement joins TRBV5-1 to TRBJ2-4; weak D call: TRBD1 (5 bases). The germline V gene has CDR1 SGHRS and CDR2 YFSETQ. The CDR3 sequence is 17 residues long. V shed 2 bases and J shed 1 base, with 16 bases lying between them. CDR3 residues: CASSFGLGVSAKNIQYF. DNA for the CDR3: TGCGCCAGCAGCTTTGGATTAGGGGTCTCCGCCAAAAACATTCAGTACTTC.

The V and J genes are TRBV28 and TRBJ1-5; 9 bases line up with TRBD1. The CDR3 length is 15 residues. V was pared by 2 bases and J by 6 bases, with 5 bases of the junction left unmatched. Germline assignment: CDR1 MDHEN and CDR2 SYDVKM. CDR3 nucleotide sequence: TGTGCCAGCAGTTTAACAGGGGGCAATGGTCAGCCCCAGCATTTT. Translating it yields CASSLTGGNGQPQHF. Using reference TRBV28 and TRBJ1-5 for the parts outside the CDR3, the full variable domain is DVKVTQSSRYLVKRTGEKVFLECVQDMDHENMFWYRQDPGLGLRLIYFSYDVKMKEKGDIPEGYSVSREKKERFSLILESASTNQTSMYLCASSLTGGNGQPQHFGDGTRLSIL.

This sequence joins TRBV6-5 and TRBJ1-2; 7 bases align to TRBD1. CDR1 and CDR2 from the germline V gene are MNHEY and SVGAGI. The CDR3 extends over 14 amino acids. V lost 2 bases and J lost 4; bases outside the gene matches: 4. CDR3 DNA sequence: TGTGCCAGCAGTTACGGGACAGCCTTCTATGGCTACACCTTC. Translating gives CASSYGTAFYGYTF.

This clone appeared a single time. This chain joins TRBV5-1 and TRBJ1-1; 9 bases agree with TRBD1. The CDR3 has 16 residues. Germline CDR1 is SGHRS and CDR2 is YFSETQ. With 0 bases clipped from V and 0 bases from J, the junction kept 3 bases outside the gene matches. Written as DNA, the CDR3 is TGCGCCAGCAGCTTGGGGACAGGGGTTTTGAACACTGAAGCTTTCTTT. It is translated as CASSLGTGVLNTEAFF.

The V and J genes are TRBV4-1 and TRBJ1-2; no clear D. CDR1 is MGHRA, CDR2 YSYEKL, per germline. This CDR3 region has 14 residues. The germline V and J ends were trimmed by 1 base and 5 bases, with 11 bases remaining between them. The CDR3 spells CASSQVPGDYGYTF. DNA of the CDR3: TGCGCCAGCAGCCAAGTGCCGGGAGATTATGGCTACACCTTC.

The V and J genes are TRBV9 and TRBJ1-5; D remains ambiguous. Between the trimmed V and J ends, which lost 0 bases and 4 bases, there was a span of 8 bases. Germline V gives CDR1 SGDLS, CDR2 YYNGEE. This CDR3 has 14 residues. The CDR3 nucleotides are TGTGCCAGCAGCGTAGTGAGGTTTAATCAGCCCCAGCATTTT. Translating gives CASSVVRFNQPQHF.

The chain carries TRBV4-3 and TRBJ2-7; D might be TRBD1 (6 bases). CDR3 length: 18 residues. The germline V and J ends were trimmed by 0 bases and 1 base, with 19 bases remaining between them. Germline CDR1 and CDR2: LGHNA and YSLEER. In DNA, the CDR3 is TGCGCCAGCAGCCAAGATAAGGGGACATCTATGTTATCCTACGAGCAGTACTTC. Encoded protein: CASSQDKGTSMLSYEQYF.

The rearrangement links TRBV6-5 to TRBJ1-1; D might be TRBD1 (5 bases). The CDR3 is made up of 13 amino acids. CDR1 MNHEY and CDR2 SVGAGI come from the germline V gene. V was cut by 6 bases and J by 1 base, with 9 bases left in between. The CDR3 loop is CASRTTGNTEAFF. The CDR3 nucleotides are TGTGCCAGCAGAACCACAGGGAACACTGAAGCTTTCTTT.

The chain is built from TRBV7-9 and TRBJ2-5, with 9 bases identical to TRBD2. Germline CDR1 SEHNR, CDR2 FQNEAQ (reference sequence). This CDR3 has 15 amino acids. The V segment lost 3 bases and the J segment 5 bases; nucleotides outside the gene matches: 7. The DNA for the CDR3 is TGTGCCAGCAGCTTTCAAGGACTAGCGCCGGAGACCCAGTACTTC. Translated: CASSFQGLAPETQYF.

The V and J genes are TRBV7-2 and TRBJ2-1; the D gene is possibly TRBD1 (5 bases). CDR1 and CDR2 from the germline V gene are SGHTA and FQGNSA. The CDR3 covers 12 residues. V was cut by 1 base and J by 10 bases, with 8 bases left in between. The CDR3 nucleotides are TGTGCCAGCAGCTTAGTAGGGGTCGAGCAGTTCTTC. Encoded protein: CASSLVGVEQFF.

This clone was seen a handful of times. Written as DNA, the CDR3 is TGTGCCAGCAGCGGAACAGGCAGCAATCAGCCCCAGCATTTT. This translates into CASSGTGSNQPQHF. The rearrangement joins TRBV7-9 to TRBJ1-5; maybe TRBD1 (5 bases). Trimming removed 5 bases from V and 1 base from J, with 9 bases in between. The length of the CDR3 is 14 residues. CDR1 and CDR2 from the germline V gene are SEHNR and FQNEAQ (reference sequence).

The chain is built from TRBV6-1 and TRBJ2-1; 11 bases match TRBD2. CDR3 length equals 15 residues. V lost 6 bases to trimming and J lost 9 bases; unmatched junction nucleotides: 10. CDR1 and CDR2 (germline): MNHNS, SASEGT. CDR3 bases: TGTGCCAGCAGATTAGCGGGGGGGCTAGGGGGTGAGCAGTTCTTC. It encodes CASRLAGGLGGEQFF.

The rearrangement links TRBV6-4 to TRBJ1-2, with no clear D. Per the germline V gene, CDR1 is MRHNA and CDR2 is SNTAGT. This CDR3 contains 17 residues. Trimming took off 0 bases at V and 1 base at J, with 15 bases between the two ends. The CDR3: CASSDSSVRAINYGYTF. DNA of the CDR3: TGTGCCAGCAGTGACTCTTCAGTGAGGGCGATTAACTATGGCTACACCTTC.

In this sample, this clone turned up a few times. The chain carries TRBV19 and TRBJ1-1; D is unresolved. Trimming took 5 bases from V and 6 from J, leaving 10 bases between them. The CDR3 covers 12 residues. Germline CDR1 reads LNHDA; CDR2 reads SQIVND (reference sequence). The CDR3 coding sequence is TGTGCCAGTAGTGGGCGGGAAGCTGAAGCTTTCTTT. It encodes CASSGREAEAFF.

On this clone: This sample includes further DNA sequences coding for the same CDR3. The rearrangement links TRBV2 to TRBJ1-5; 7 nucleotides match TRBD1. Germline loops: CDR1 SNHLY, CDR2 FYNNEI. With V trimmed by 6 bases and J by 1 base, 3 bases remained unmatched. This CDR3 is built from 14 residues. CDR3 coding DNA: TGTGCCAGCAGGACAGGGCTGAGCAATCAGCCCCAGCATTTT. Translation gives CASRTGLSNQPQHF.

This clone was observed once. A junction boundary mismatches the germline segment, possibly from a read error. The chain links TRBV7-9 to TRBJ1-1; 7 bases agree with TRBD1. CDR1 is SEHNR and CDR2 is FQNEAQ in the germline V gene (reference sequence). This CDR3 has 12 amino acids. The CDR3 nucleotides read TGTTCCAGCAGGGACAGAGGGCTCGCGTCTTTCTTT. Protein product: CSSRDRGLASFF.

V is TRBV5-1 and J is TRBJ2-1, with 11 bases aligning to TRBD2. This CDR3 has 17 amino acids. CDR1 SGHRS and CDR2 YFSETQ come from the germline V gene. The V gene end was trimmed by 2 bases and the J gene end by 0 bases; junction bases not matched to a gene: 4. CDR3 nucleotide sequence: TGCGCCAGCAGCTTTACTAGCGGGGGTAGCTCCTACAATGAGCAGTTCTTC. Protein sequence: CASSFTSGGSSYNEQFF.

The rearrangement uses TRBV9 and TRBJ1-4; 7 nucleotides match TRBD1. The germline V gene encodes CDR1 SGDLS and CDR2 YYNGEE. The CDR3 spans 14 residues. V was clipped by 1 base and J by 6 bases; unmatched bases: 3. CDR3 bases: TGTGCCAGCAGCGTATCGACAGGGTATGAAAAACTGTTTTTT. This codes for CASSVSTGYEKLFF.